This TCR beta chain derives from a study of early T cells in non-severe SARS-CoV-2 infection. Study at large: Alpha and beta chains were unpaired, from unsorted whole-blood bulk RNA. Regarding the study as a whole: Anti-spike CD8 specificities were favored by VDJdb matching, whose results missed private and CD4 specificities.

This clonotype came up a few times. What it recognizes is unknown. TCRdb re-derived calls from the 5' RACE reads in MiXCR, one entry per CDR3 protein. The sample lists 70,000 to 85,000 distinct CDR3 sequences, 9% to 15% occurring once. The sample taken for sequencing was whole blood. The TCR comes from an adult who was a healthcare worker with PCR-confirmed SARS-CoV-2 infection or an uninfected control (not recorded which).

In DNA, the CDR3 is TGTGCCATCAGTGAACCGGGTGAAGGAAACACCATATATTTT. This sequence encodes CAISEPGEGNTIYF. The chain employs TRBV10-3 and TRBJ1-3; unclear D gene. Trimming left V 3 bases short and J 4 bases short, with 10 bases between. Per the germline V gene, CDR1 is ENHRY and CDR2 is SYGVKD. The CDR3 spans 14 residues.